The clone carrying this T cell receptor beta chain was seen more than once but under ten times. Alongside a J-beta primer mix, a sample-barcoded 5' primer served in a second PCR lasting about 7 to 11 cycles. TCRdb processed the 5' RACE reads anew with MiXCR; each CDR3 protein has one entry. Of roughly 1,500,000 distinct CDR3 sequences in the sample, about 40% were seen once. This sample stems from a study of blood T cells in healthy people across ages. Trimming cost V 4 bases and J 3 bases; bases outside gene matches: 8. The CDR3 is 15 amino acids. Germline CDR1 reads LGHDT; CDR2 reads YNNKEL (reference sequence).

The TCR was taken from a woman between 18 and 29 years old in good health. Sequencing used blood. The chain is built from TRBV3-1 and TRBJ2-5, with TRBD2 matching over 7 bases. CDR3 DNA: TGTGCCAGCAGCCCACCGGGACTAACGAAAGAGACCCAGTACTTC. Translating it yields CASSPPGLTKETQYF.